Below are 21 T cell receptor beta chains sequenced from a single sample in a study of T cells in Graves' hyperthyroidism and ophthalmopathy. There were TCR beta CDR3 regions amplified from RNA transcripts. Initially, a first-round RT-PCR of the TCR CDR3 employed the HTBI primer set. TCRdb reanalysed the multiplex PCR reads using MiXCR and keeps one entry per CDR3 protein. The repertoire holds about 590,000 distinct CDR3 sequences, with roughly 14% as singletons. Sequences were obtained from blood. These receptors all come from a woman in her 30s with Graves' hyperthyroidism.

This sequence joins TRBV12-3 or TRBV12-4 and TRBJ1-1; TRBD1 might be the D (5 bases). V was clipped by 9 bases and J by 11 bases, with 16 bases between them. The CDR3 consists of 11 residues. CDR3 region: CASRDFIGAFF. In DNA, the CDR3 is TGTGCCAGTAGGGACTTTATAGGGGCTTTCTTT.

There are many counts of this clonotype. The rearrangement links TRBV2 to TRBJ1-5, with D perhaps matching TRBD1 (5 bases). The CDR3 totals 17 residues. Germline CDR1 SNHLY, CDR2 FYNNEI. V dropped 3 bases and J dropped 0 bases, with 15 bases sitting between them. CDR3 nucleotide sequence: TGTGCCAGCAGTGACGGGGTGGGGCGATATAGCAATCAGCCCCAGCATTTT. Its protein product is CASSDGVGRYSNQPQHF.

This clonotype was found a few times. The chain links TRBV9 to TRBJ1-2; D is perhaps TRBD1 (5 bases). The CDR3 contains 12 residues. The V and J ends lost 8 bases and 4 bases respectively, with 12 bases between them. Germline CDR1 and CDR2: SGDLS and YYNGEE. The CDR3 is CASTGTFYGYTF. Here the CDR3 DNA reads TGTGCCAGTACCGGGACCTTCTATGGCTACACCTTC. The variable domain in full, completed from reference TRBV9 and TRBJ1-2, reads DSGVTQTPKHLITATGQRVTLRCSPRSGDLSVYWYQQSLDQGLQFLIQYYNGEERAKGNILERFSAQQFPDLHSELNLSSLELGDSALYFCASTGTFYGYTFGSGTRLTVV.

The sample holds many counts of this clonotype. The chain employs TRBV2 and TRBJ2-7; TRBD1 matches at 8 bases. The CDR3 length is 15 residues. Germline V gene data show CDR1 as SNHLY and CDR2 as FYNNEI. Trimming took 6 bases from V and 6 from J; bases not matched to a gene: 13. As DNA, the CDR3 is TGTGCCAGCAGCCCATGGGCCGGACAGGGAATCGAGCAGTACTTC. Translating it yields CASSPWAGQGIEQYF.

The CDR3: CASGRSPNSPQYF. The CDR3 nucleotides are TGTGCCAGCGGGAGATCGCCCAATTCCCCCCAGTACTTC. V is TRBV6-1 and J is TRBJ2-5, with D possibly being TRBD2 (5 bases). V dropped 8 bases and J dropped 9 bases, with 19 bases sitting between them. Per germline, CDR1 MNHNS and CDR2 SASEGT. The CDR3 runs 13 residues.

Many counts were recorded for this clonotype. For the CDR3, the DNA is TGTGCCAGCAGCTTCCGGGACACCTCGTACGAGCAGTACTTC. Translating it yields CASSFRDTSYEQYF. The rearrangement links TRBV7-2 to TRBJ2-7; tentatively, D is TRBD1 (6 bases). The length of the CDR3 is 14 residues. The V and J ends lost 3 bases and 4 bases respectively, with 13 bases between them. CDR1 and CDR2 from the germline V gene are SGHTA and FQGNSA.

The V gene is TRBV28, the J gene TRBJ2-3; possibly TRBD2 for D (5 bases). Per germline, CDR1 MDHEN and CDR2 SYDVKM. The CDR3 is made up of 15 amino acids. Deletions cut 2 bases from V and 0 bases from J, with 9 bases between. CDR3 DNA: TGTGCCAGCAGTTTACCCGGGGTCAGCACAGATACGCAGTATTTT. Protein: CASSLPGVSTDTQYF.

The chain recombines TRBV5-1 with TRBJ2-4; the match to TRBD1 covers 7 bases. The CDR3 covers 16 residues. The ends lost 4 bases at V and 0 bases at J; junction bases unmatched: 7. Germline V gene sequence: CDR1 SGHRS, CDR2 YFSETQ. The CDR3 DNA reads as TGCGCCAGCAGCGCCGGACAGGCGCTAGCCAAAAACATTCAGTACTTC. Translated: CASSAGQALAKNIQYF.

This clonotype came up a few times. CDR3 coding DNA: TGTGCCAGCAGCTTGTCGGGGGAATCTGGCTACACCTTC. Translating it yields CASSLSGESGYTF. This chain uses TRBV5-5 with TRBJ1-2, with D possibly TRBD1 on 5 matching bases. There are 13 residues in the CDR3. CDR1 is SGHKS, CDR2 YYEKEE, per germline (reference sequence). Trimming took 1 base from V and 7 from J, leaving 11 bases between them.

The V call is TRBV7-3, the J call TRBJ2-7, with a possible D match to TRBD2 (6 bases). The CDR3 has 14 amino acids. In germline, CDR1 is SGHTA, CDR2 FQGTGA. Deletions cut 2 bases from V and 3 bases from J, with 11 bases between. The CDR3 nucleotides are TGTGCCAGCAGCTTAGCGGCAGCGGGCTACGAGCAGTACTTC. This gives the protein CASSLAAAGYEQYF.

This clonotype was detected only a few times. The CDR3 region is CASTTRTSGRKTQYF. The CDR3 nucleotides are TGTGCCAGCACCACTAGGACTAGCGGTAGGAAGACCCAGTACTTC. The chain recombines TRBV6-1 with TRBJ2-5, with 10 bases matching TRBD2. V lost 7 bases and J lost 6; bases outside the gene matches: 11. This CDR3 is 15 amino acids long. CDR1 is MNHNS, CDR2 SASEGT, per germline.

This clonotype was seen ten or more times. The V and J genes are TRBV2 and TRBJ2-1; 11 bases align to TRBD2. Looked up from germline, CDR1 is SNHLY and CDR2 is FYNNEI. The CDR3 is made up of 16 amino acids. Trimming at V came to 7 bases and at J to 4 bases, leaving 9 bases not matched to a gene. The CDR3 DNA reads TGTGCCAGCAAGGAAGGGGCTAGCGGGAGGTACAATGAGCAGTTCTTC. It yields the protein CASKEGASGRYNEQFF.

This clonotype was detected many times. The DNA for the CDR3 is TGCAGTGCTTTCGGGACCTACAATGAGCAGTTCTTC. It specifies CSAFGTYNEQFF. This chain uses TRBV20-1 with TRBJ2-1; TRBD2 is a possible D gene (5 bases). The V end lost 5 bases, the J end lost 2 bases, and 7 bases lay between the germline ends. Germline values: CDR1 DFQATT, CDR2 SNEGSKA (reference sequence). The CDR3 is made up of 12 amino acids.

About this clonotype itself: This clone may be a read error of a much larger clone one base away. The rearrangement joins TRBV6-1 to TRBJ1-1; no firm D call. Germline assignment: CDR1 MNHNS and CDR2 SASEGT. Trimming took 8 bases from V and 5 from J, leaving 21 bases between them. This CDR3 is built from 15 residues. The chain's CDR3 is CASGHDGSPGTEAFF. CDR3 nucleotide sequence: TGTGCCAGCGGTCACGACGGTAGTCCGGGGACTGAAGCTTTCTTT.

This clonotype was recorded a few times. One junction end disagrees with the germline gene, perhaps due to a read error. The rearrangement joins TRBV7-2 to TRBJ1-5; D is possibly TRBD1 (5 bases). Per the germline V gene, CDR1 is SGHTA and CDR2 is FQGNSA. CDR3 length: 13 residues. CDR3 in amino acids: CVSSPAGDQPQHF. As DNA, the CDR3 is TGTGTCAGCAGCCCAGCGGGGGATCAGCCCCAGCATTTT.

This rearrangement joins TRBV11-2 to TRBJ2-3; 9 bases map to TRBD1. After removal of 0 bases from V and 5 bases from J, the junction contained 9 bases not matched to a gene. CDR1 and CDR2 from the germline V gene are SGHAT and FQNNGV. The CDR3 covers 17 residues. The CDR3 DNA sequence: TGTGCCAGCAGCTTAGAAGGGACAGGGAGGGATGGAGATACGCAGTATTTT. Translation: CASSLEGTGRDGDTQYF.

Concerning this clonotype itself: Just one base apart from a much larger clone, this may be a read error. The genes are TRBV5-1 and TRBJ2-1; 8 positions agree with TRBD1. Germline-derived CDR1 and CDR2 are SGHRS and YFSETQ. CDR3 length: 13 residues. CDR3 amino acids: CASSQGAGNEQSF. In DNA, the CDR3 is TGCGCCAGCAGTCAGGGGGCAGGCAATGAGCAGTCCTTC.

This clonotype showed up many times. This chain links TRBV15 with TRBJ2-2; possible D gene TRBD2, 5 bases. Trimming removed 1 base from V and 5 bases from J, with 14 bases in between. Per the germline V gene, CDR1 is LNHNV and CDR2 is YYDKDF (reference sequence). This CDR3 contains 16 residues. The CDR3 region is CATSRVQVGSTGELFF. In DNA, the CDR3 is TGTGCCACCAGCAGAGTTCAGGTTGGGAGTACCGGGGAGCTGTTTTTT.

This clonotype occurred many times. Here the CDR3 reads CSVVRGLGETQYF. The DNA for the CDR3 is TGCAGCGTTGTGAGGGGCCTGGGGGAGACCCAGTACTTC. This chain links TRBV29-1 with TRBJ2-5; possibly TRBD1 or TRBD2 for D (5 bases each). Germline CDR1 and CDR2: SQVTM and ANQGSEA. The CDR3 length is 13 residues. V was clipped by 4 bases and J by 5 bases, with 14 bases between them.

This clonotype was seen repeatedly, ten times or more. Here the CDR3 reads CASSVRLAGNTGELFF. The CDR3 nucleotides read TGTGCCAGCAGTGTCCGGCTAGCGGGGAACACCGGGGAGCTGTTTTTT. V gene TRBV2 combines with J gene TRBJ2-2; 8 positions agree with TRBD2. V dropped 4 bases and J dropped 1; count of bases not matched to a gene: 5. CDR3 length: 16 residues. Germline CDR1 reads SNHLY; CDR2 reads FYNNEI. The entire variable domain, with the rest obtained from reference TRBV2 and TRBJ2-2, is as follows: EPEVTQTPSHQVTQMGQEVILRCVPISNHLYFYWYRQILGQKVEFLVSFYNNEISEKSEIFDDQFSVERPDGSNFTLKIRSTKLEDSAMYFCASSVRLAGNTGELFFGEGSRLTVL.

This clonotype showed up just a few times. The chain employs TRBV7-9 and TRBJ2-7; D gene ambiguous. This CDR3 is 13 amino acids long. Between the trimmed V and J ends, which lost 2 bases and 4 bases, there was a span of 9 bases. Per germline, CDR1 SEHNR and CDR2 FQNEAQ (reference sequence). The CDR3 DNA reads TGTGCCAGCAGCTTATCAGCCCCATACGAGCAGTACTTC. Its translation: CASSLSAPYEQYF.